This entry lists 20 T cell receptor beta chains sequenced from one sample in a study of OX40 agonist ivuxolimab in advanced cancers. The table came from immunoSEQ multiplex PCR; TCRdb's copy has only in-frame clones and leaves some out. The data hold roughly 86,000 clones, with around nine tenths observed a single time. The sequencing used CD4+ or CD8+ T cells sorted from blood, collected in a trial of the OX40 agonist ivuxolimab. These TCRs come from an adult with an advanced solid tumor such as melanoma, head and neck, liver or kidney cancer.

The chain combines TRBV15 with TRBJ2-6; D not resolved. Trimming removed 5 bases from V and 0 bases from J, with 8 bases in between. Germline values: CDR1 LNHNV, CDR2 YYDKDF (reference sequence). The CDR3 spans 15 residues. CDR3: CATSRQTSGANVLTF. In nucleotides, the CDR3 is TGTGCCACCAGCCGGCAAACCTCTGGGGCCAACGTCCTGACTTTC.

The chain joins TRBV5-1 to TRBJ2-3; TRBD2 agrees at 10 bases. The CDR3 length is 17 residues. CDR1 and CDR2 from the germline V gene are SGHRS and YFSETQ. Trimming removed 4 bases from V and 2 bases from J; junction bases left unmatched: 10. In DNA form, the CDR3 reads TGCGCCAGCAGCAGGAGGCCCCTAGCGGGGGACACAGATACGCAGTATTTT. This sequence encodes CASSRRPLAGDTDTQYF. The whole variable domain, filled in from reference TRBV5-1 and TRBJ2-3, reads KAGVTQTPRYLIKTRGQQVTLSCSPISGHRSVSWYQQTPGQGLQFLFEYFSETQRNKGNFPGRFSGRQFSNSRSEMNVSTLELGDSALYLCASSRRPLAGDTDTQYFGPGTRLTVL.

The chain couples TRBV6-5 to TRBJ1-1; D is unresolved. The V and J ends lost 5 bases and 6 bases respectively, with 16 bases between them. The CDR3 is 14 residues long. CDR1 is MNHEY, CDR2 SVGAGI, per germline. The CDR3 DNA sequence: TGTGCCAGCAGTGCCGAAACGGGAGGAGCTGAAGCTTTCTTT. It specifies CASSAETGGAEAFF.

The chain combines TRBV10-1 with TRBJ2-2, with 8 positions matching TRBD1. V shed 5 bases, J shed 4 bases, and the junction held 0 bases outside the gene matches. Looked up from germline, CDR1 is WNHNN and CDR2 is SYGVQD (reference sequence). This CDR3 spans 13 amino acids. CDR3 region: CASSTGGTGELFF. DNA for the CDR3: TGCGCCAGCAGTACAGGGGGCACCGGGGAGCTGTTTTTT.

This chain's CDR3 is CASRSANYEQYF. The CDR3 nucleotides read TGTGCCAGCAGATCGGCTAACTACGAGCAGTACTTC. The rearrangement uses TRBV7-9 and TRBJ2-7, with D unclear. V was clipped by 6 bases and J by 3 bases, with 9 bases between them. Germline V gene data show CDR1 as SEHNR and CDR2 as FQNEAQ (reference sequence). The CDR3 contains 12 residues. The complete variable domain, with remaining parts taken from reference TRBV7-9 and TRBJ2-7, reads DTGVSQNPRHKITKRGQNVTFRCDPISEHNRLYWYRQTLGQGPEFLTYFQNEAQLEKSRLLSDRFSAERPKGSFSTLEIQRTEQGDSAMYLCASRSANYEQYFGPGTRLTVT.

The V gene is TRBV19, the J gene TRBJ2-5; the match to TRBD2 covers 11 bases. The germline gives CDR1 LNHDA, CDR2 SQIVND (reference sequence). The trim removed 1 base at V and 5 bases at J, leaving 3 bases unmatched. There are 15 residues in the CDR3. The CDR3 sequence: CASSIAGTSGETQYF. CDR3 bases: TGTGCCAGTAGTATAGCAGGGACTAGCGGCGAGACCCAGTACTTC. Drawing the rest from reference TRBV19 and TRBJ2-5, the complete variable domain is DGGITQSPKYLFRKEGQNVTLSCEQNLNHDAMYWYRQDPGQGLRLIYYSQIVNDFQKGDIAEGYSVSREKKESFPLTVTSAQKNPTAFYLCASSIAGTSGETQYFGPGTRLLVL.

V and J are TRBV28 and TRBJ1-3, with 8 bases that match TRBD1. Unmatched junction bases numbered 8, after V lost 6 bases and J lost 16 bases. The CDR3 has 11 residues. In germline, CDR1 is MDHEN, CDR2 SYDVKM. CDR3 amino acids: CASSSGTGVYF. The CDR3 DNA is TGTGCCAGCAGCTCCGGGACAGGCGTGTATTTT.

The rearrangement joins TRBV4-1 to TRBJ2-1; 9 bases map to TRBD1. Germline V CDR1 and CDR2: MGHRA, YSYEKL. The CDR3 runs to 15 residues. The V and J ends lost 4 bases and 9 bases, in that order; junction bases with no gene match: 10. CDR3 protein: CASSPPTGTGREQFF. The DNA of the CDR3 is TGCGCCAGCAGCCCACCAACCGGGACAGGGCGTGAGCAGTTCTTC.

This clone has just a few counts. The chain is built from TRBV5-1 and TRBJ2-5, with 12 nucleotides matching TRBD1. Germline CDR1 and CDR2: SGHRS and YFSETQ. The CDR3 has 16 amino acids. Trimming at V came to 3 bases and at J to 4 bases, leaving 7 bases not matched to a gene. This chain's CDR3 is CASSSTGTGGSETQYF. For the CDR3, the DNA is TGCGCCAGCAGCTCCACCGGGACAGGGGGCTCAGAGACCCAGTACTTC.

The CDR3: CASSLYPGSSYNEQFF. CDR3 DNA sequence: TGCGCCAGCAGCTTGTATCCGGGGTCATCCTACAATGAGCAGTTCTTC. V gene TRBV5-1 combines with J gene TRBJ2-1, with a weak D call TRBD2 (5 bases). Germline V gene data show CDR1 as SGHRS and CDR2 as YFSETQ. With 1 base removed from V and 1 base from J, the gap between germline ends came to 12 bases. This CDR3 comprises 16 residues.

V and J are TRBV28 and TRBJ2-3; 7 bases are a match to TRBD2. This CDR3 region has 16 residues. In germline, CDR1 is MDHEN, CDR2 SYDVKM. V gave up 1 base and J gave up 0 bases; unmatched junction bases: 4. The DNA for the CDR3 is TGTGCCAGCAGTTTATTGGGGGGGGGTAGCACAGATACGCAGTATTTT. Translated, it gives CASSLLGGGSTDTQYF. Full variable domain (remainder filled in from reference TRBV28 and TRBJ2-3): DVKVTQSSRYLVKRTGEKVFLECVQDMDHENMFWYRQDPGLGLRLIYFSYDVKMKEKGDIPEGYSVSREKKERFSLILESASTNQTSMYLCASSLLGGGSTDTQYFGPGTRLTVL.

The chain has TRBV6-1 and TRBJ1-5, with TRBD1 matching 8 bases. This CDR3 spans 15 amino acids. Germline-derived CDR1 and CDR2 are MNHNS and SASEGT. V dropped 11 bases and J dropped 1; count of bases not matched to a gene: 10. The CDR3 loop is CAAGDRFGSNQPQHF. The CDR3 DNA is TGTGCCGCCGGGGACAGGTTTGGGAGCAATCAGCCCCAGCATTTT.

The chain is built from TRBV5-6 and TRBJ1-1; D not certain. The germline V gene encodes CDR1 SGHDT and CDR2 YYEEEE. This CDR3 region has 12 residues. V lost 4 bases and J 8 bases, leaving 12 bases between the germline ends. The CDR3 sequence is CASSLREGEAFF. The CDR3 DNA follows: TGTGCCAGCAGCCTAAGGGAAGGGGAAGCTTTCTTT. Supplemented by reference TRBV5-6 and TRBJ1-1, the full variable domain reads DAGVTQSPTHLIKTRGQQVTLRCSPKSGHDTVSWYQQALGQGPQFIFQYYEEEERQRGNFPDRFSGHQFPNYSSELNVNALLLGDSALYLCASSLREGEAFFGQGTRLTVV.

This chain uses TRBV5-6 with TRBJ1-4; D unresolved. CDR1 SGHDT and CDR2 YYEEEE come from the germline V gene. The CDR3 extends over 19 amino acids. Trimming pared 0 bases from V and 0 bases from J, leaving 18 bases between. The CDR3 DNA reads TGTGCCAGCAGCTTGGCTCCCAGGAGACTCATTCCAACTAATGAAAAACTGTTTTTT. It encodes CASSLAPRRLIPTNEKLFF.

The CDR3 region has the DNA TGTGCCAGCAGTCCAGGGATTTACTATGGCTACACCTTC. Translating gives CASSPGIYYGYTF. The chain has TRBV2 and TRBJ1-2; D is possibly TRBD1 (5 bases). The CDR3 has 13 amino acids. V lost 5 bases, J lost 3 bases, and 10 bases lay in between. Germline V gene sequence: CDR1 SNHLY, CDR2 FYNNEI.

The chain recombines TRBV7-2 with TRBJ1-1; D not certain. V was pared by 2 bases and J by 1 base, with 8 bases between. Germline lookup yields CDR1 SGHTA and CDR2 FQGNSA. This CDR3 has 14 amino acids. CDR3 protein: CASSLLATNTEAFF. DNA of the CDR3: TGTGCCAGCAGCTTATTGGCAACGAACACTGAAGCTTTCTTT.

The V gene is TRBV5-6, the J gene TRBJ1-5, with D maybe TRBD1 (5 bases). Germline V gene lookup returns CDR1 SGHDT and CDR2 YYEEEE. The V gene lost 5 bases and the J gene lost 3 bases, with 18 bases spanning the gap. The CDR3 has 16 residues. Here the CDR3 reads CASSPGLARSNQPQHF. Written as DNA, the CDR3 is TGTGCCAGCAGTCCGGGACTAGCCAGGTCCAATCAGCCCCAGCATTTT. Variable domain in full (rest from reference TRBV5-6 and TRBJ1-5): DAGVTQSPTHLIKTRGQQVTLRCSPKSGHDTVSWYQQALGQGPQFIFQYYEEEERQRGNFPDRFSGHQFPNYSSELNVNALLLGDSALYLCASSPGLARSNQPQHFGDGTRLSIL.

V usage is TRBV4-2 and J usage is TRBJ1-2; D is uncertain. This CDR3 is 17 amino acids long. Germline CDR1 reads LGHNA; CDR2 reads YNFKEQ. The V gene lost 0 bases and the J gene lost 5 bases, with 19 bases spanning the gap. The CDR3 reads CASSQDIGLYRSYGYTF. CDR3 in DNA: TGTGCCAGCAGCCAAGATATCGGGTTGTACAGATCTTATGGCTACACCTTC.

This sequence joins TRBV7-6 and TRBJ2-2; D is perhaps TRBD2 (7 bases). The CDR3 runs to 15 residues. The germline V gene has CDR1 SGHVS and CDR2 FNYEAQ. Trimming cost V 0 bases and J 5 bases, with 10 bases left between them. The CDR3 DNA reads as TGTGCCAGCAGCTTAGCGGGGGGGCGTACCGGGGAGCTGTTTTTT. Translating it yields CASSLAGGRTGELFF.

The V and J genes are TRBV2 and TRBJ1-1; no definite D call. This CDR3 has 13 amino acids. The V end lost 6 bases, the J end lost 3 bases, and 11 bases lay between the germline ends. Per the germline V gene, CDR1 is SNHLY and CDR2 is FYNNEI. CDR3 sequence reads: CASSPSLDTEAFF. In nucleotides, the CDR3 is TGTGCCAGCAGCCCCAGCCTAGACACTGAAGCTTTCTTT.